A selection of T cell receptor beta chains follows, all from one sample in a study of T cell repertoires in cytomegalovirus infection. TCRdb called the reads again in MiXCR, with one record for every CDR3 protein. The top ten hold roughly 12% of the sample, which has hundreds of thousands of distinct CDR3 sequences, approximately 32% seen once. What these receptors recognize is not known. Sequenced material: cultured CD8+ T cells from PBMCs, taken from culture after CMV antigen stimulation. Source of these receptors: a human donor in good health (CMV status not recorded). Some clones in this sample may be carry-over from other donors' samples. Both conserved end residues are part of each CDR3. D genes are given only for firm matches. A clone size is listed for some rows: how often the clone was seen (once, few, many), or a class if it is expanded.

CDR3: CASSFLGGTQYF
DNA: TGTGCCAGCAGCTTTTTAGGAGGAACGCAGTATTTT
size: few
V: TRBV7-6
J: TRBJ2-3
length: 12
D: -

CDR3: CATIQWLAGGGGETQYF
DNA: TGTGCCACTATACAGTGGCTAGCGGGGGGCGGGGGAGAGACCCAGTACTTC
size: -
V: TRBV7-8
J: TRBJ2-5
length: 17
D: TRBD2

CDR3: CASSISPPPYEQYF
DNA: TGTGCCAGCAGCATCAGCCCTCCGCCCTACGAGCAGTACTTC
size: few
V: TRBV7-9
J: TRBJ2-7
length: 14
D: -

CDR3: CASRNMLAGVYKDEQFF
DNA: TGTGCCAGCAGGAACATGCTAGCGGGGGTTTATAAGGATGAGCAGTTCTTC
size: few
V: TRBV12-3/TRBV12-4
J: TRBJ2-1
length: 17
D: TRBD2

CDR3: CSARVPGQGVYNEQFF
DNA: TGCAGTGCTAGAGTACCGGGACAGGGGGTTTACAATGAGCAGTTCTTC
size: -
V: TRBV20-1
J: TRBJ2-1
length: 16
D: TRBD1

CDR3: CASSSYNTGELFF
DNA: TGTGCCAGCAGCTCTTATAACACCGGGGAGCTGTTTTTT
size: many
V: TRBV7-8
J: TRBJ2-2
length: 13
D: -

CDR3: CASSDERRQGYFNEAFF
DNA: TGTGCCAGCAGTGATGAGAGGAGACAGGGATATTTCAATGAAGCTTTCTTT
size: -
V: TRBV6-1
J: TRBJ1-1
length: 17
D: TRBD1

CDR3: CASSRPGWTGEAGANVLTF
DNA: TGCGCCAGCAGCCGCCCCGGTTGGACAGGGGAGGCTGGGGCCAACGTCCTGACTTTC
size: -
V: TRBV5-1
J: TRBJ2-6
length: 19
D: TRBD1

CDR3: CASTDVWVNTEAFF
DNA: TGTGCCAGCACCGACGTCTGGGTGAACACTGAAGCTTTCTTT
size: -
V: TRBV6-1
J: TRBJ1-1
length: 14
D: -

CDR3: CSVQSGGTGNTIYF
DNA: TGCAGCGTCCAAAGTGGAGGTACTGGAAACACCATATATTTT
size: -
V: TRBV29-1
J: TRBJ1-3
length: 14
D: -

CDR3: CASSQGGPRQDTEAFF
DNA: TGCGCCAGCAGCCAAGGTGGGCCGAGGCAGGACACTGAAGCTTTCTTT
size: -
V: TRBV4-1
J: TRBJ1-1
length: 16
D: -

CDR3: CASSEWQIPANYGYTF
DNA: TGTGCCAGCAGTGAATGGCAGATTCCGGCTAACTATGGCTACACCTTC
size: few
V: TRBV25-1
J: TRBJ1-2
length: 16
D: -

CDR3: CASSAWAGGPEDTQYF
DNA: TGTGCCAGCAGCGCGTGGGCGGGGGGGCCTGAAGATACGCAGTATTTT
size: -
V: TRBV9
J: TRBJ2-3
length: 16
D: TRBD2

CDR3: CSVEEGFNTEAFF
DNA: TGCAGCGTTGAGGAGGGGTTTAACACTGAAGCTTTCTTT
size: -
V: TRBV29-1
J: TRBJ1-1
length: 13
D: -

CDR3: CATSDLRTSGQYNEQFF
DNA: TGTGCCACCAGTGATTTACGGACTAGCGGGCAGTACAATGAGCAGTTCTTC
size: few
V: TRBV24-1
J: TRBJ2-1
length: 17
D: TRBD2

CDR3: CASSPPRSHSPLHF
DNA: TGCGCCAGCAGCCCTCCCAGGTCTCATTCACCCCTCCACTTT
size: few
V: TRBV4-1
J: TRBJ1-6
length: 14
D: -

CDR3: CASSLRTGDREAFF
DNA: TGTGCCAGCAGCCTGCGGACAGGGGATAGAGAAGCTTTCTTT
size: -
V: TRBV7-6
J: TRBJ1-1
length: 14
D: TRBD1

CDR3: CASSLEAQSSYNEQFF
DNA: TGTGCCAGCAGCTTAGAGGCGCAGAGCTCCTACAATGAGCAGTTCTTC
size: few
V: TRBV7-6
J: TRBJ2-1
length: 16
D: -

CDR3: CASSLHEPGYTF
DNA: TGTGCCAGCAGCCTGCATGAGCCTGGCTACACCTTC
size: -
V: TRBV7-9
J: TRBJ1-2
length: 12
D: -

CDR3: CALFYRQGINYGYTF
DNA: TGTGCCCTCTTCTACCGACAGGGTATTAACTATGGCTACACCTTC
size: -
V: TRBV10-3
J: TRBJ1-2
length: 15
D: TRBD1

CDR3: CASSLFGQVLTSNYGYTF
DNA: TGTGCCAGCAGTTTATTCGGCCAGGTCCTCACATCTAACTATGGCTACACCTTC
size: -
V: TRBV28
J: TRBJ1-2
length: 18
D: -

CDR3: CSARNYNEQFF
DNA: TGCAGTGCCCGGAACTACAATGAGCAGTTCTTC
size: few
V: TRBV20-1
J: TRBJ2-1
length: 11
D: -

CDR3: CASSSEASYEQYF
DNA: TGTGCCAGCAGTTCAGAGGCCTCCTACGAGCAGTACTTC
size: -
V: TRBV11-2
J: TRBJ2-7
length: 13
D: -

CDR3: CATSDLLGRGDTQYF
DNA: TGTGCCACCAGTGATTTGCTGGGCAGGGGAGATACGCAGTATTTT
size: few
V: TRBV24-1
J: TRBJ2-3
length: 15
D: -